The sequence of this T cell receptor (beta chain) was determined in a study of technical replicates of blood from a handful of donors. Clones were sequenced by immunoSEQ multiplex PCR, and TCRdb holds only the in-frame ones, with some missing. This table has more than 75,000 clones, 96% appearing once. The V and J ends lost 1 base and 3 bases respectively, with 10 bases between them. The CDR3 has 14 amino acids. Germline V CDR1 and CDR2: LNHDA, SQIVND (reference sequence). The sequence was collected from a human donor in good health. Sequenced input: T cells isolated from PBMCs. The rearrangement links TRBV19 to TRBJ2-7, with TRBD1 as a possible D gene (6 bases). The CDR3 is CASSIAGHLYEQYF. CDR3 in DNA: TGTGCCAGTAGTATAGCGGGACACCTCTACGAGCAGTACTTC.